This TCR beta chain came from a study of T cells in narcolepsy. Study-level background: Patients with NT1 or NT2 and healthy control donors were enrolled. Findings and caveats of the study: Healthy controls reportedly lacked the autoreactive clonotypes serially found in patients' blood. Some memory CD4+ repertoires had no autoreactive clone sequences. Same-patient CSF and blood CD4+ T cell clonotypes included HCRT-specific and TRIB2-specific autoreactive ones.

With regard to this clone: Its cognate antigen is unknown.

The CDR3 contains 15 residues. The ends lost 2 bases at V and 6 bases at J; junction bases unmatched: 7. Germline assignment: CDR1 GTSNPN and CDR2 SVGIG (reference sequence). Produced via immunoSEQ multiplex PCR; TCRdb's table is partial and in-frame only. Among around 39,000 clones listed, about 85% were seen once. The V call is TRBV30, the J call TRBJ2-5; TRBD2 agrees at 12 bases. This sequence originates from a human donor with narcolepsy. Sequences were obtained from CD45RA- memory CD4+ T cells from PBMCs. DNA for the CDR3: TGTGCCTGGAGTCAGCTAGCGGGGGGGCCCCAGACCCAGTACTTC. Translation gives CAWSQLAGGPQTQYF. Supplemented by reference TRBV30 and TRBJ2-5, the full variable domain reads SQTIHQWPATLVQPVGSPLSLECTVEGTSNPNLYWYRQAAGRGLQLLFYSVGIGQISSEVPQNLSASRPQDRQFILSSKKLLLSDSGFYLCAWSQLAGGPQTQYFGPGTRLLVL.